Here is one TCR beta chain with its context. Germline trimming cut 0 bases from V and 4 bases from J; bases unmatched to any gene: 6. The CDR3 spans 15 residues. Per germline, CDR1 SGHRS and CDR2 YFSETQ. The data stem from a study of technical replicates of blood from several donors. Sequencing was performed with immunoSEQ multiplex PCR; in TCRdb, only in-frame clones are kept and a portion is missing. This sample yields about 68,000 clones, of which under 98% are seen a single time; about 0.26% belongs to the top ten. The clonotype originates from a human donor in good health. Material: T cells isolated from PBMCs. The chain has TRBV5-1 and TRBJ1-1; 7 nucleotides align to TRBD1. CDR3 region: CASSLDPGGSTEAFF. In DNA, the CDR3 is TGCGCCAGCAGCTTGGATCCAGGGGGGAGCACTGAAGCTTTCTTT.